This T cell receptor (beta chain) was found in a study of technical replicates of blood from a few donors. V lost 6 bases to trimming and J lost 4 bases; unmatched junction nucleotides: 12. The CDR3 covers 16 residues. Germline V CDR1 and CDR2: LGHNT, FRNRAP. Method: immunoSEQ multiplex PCR; TCRdb's copy keeps in-frame clones and lacks some. The sample includes tens of thousands of clones, approximately 90% of them seen just once. This sequence originates from a human donor in good health. Some clones in this sample may be carry-over from other donors' samples. V gene TRBV12-5 combines with J gene TRBJ2-1, with 7 bases fitting TRBD2. The sample taken for sequencing was PBMCs. In DNA, the CDR3 is TGTGCTAGTGGATTTTGGGGAAGCGGGGATTACAATGAGCAGTTCTTC. Protein product: CASGFWGSGDYNEQFF. The full variable domain, its missing parts supplied by reference TRBV12-5 and TRBJ2-1, is DARVTQTPRHKVTEMGQEVTMRCQPILGHNTVFWYRQTMMQGLELLAYFRNRAPLDDSGMPKDRFSAEMPDATLATLKIQPSEPRDSAVYFCASGFWGSGDYNEQFFGPGTRLTVL.